This T cell receptor (beta chain) was sequenced for a study of shared clonotypes between healthy human individuals. Across several immunoSEQ plates, the genomic DNA of each subset was split evenly. Each PCR replicate from the sorted subsets contained roughly 210 ng DNA, which is about 31,000 T cell genomes. The assay was immunoSEQ multiplex PCR, and TCRdb's table has in-frame clones only and misses some. The sample holds about 600,000 clones, roughly 98% seen once. Study conclusions and caveats: In the sorted subsets, rarefaction showed sequencing was incomplete despite large depth.

On this clone itself: Its antigen is not known.

Naivety among CD8 cells was defined by CD45RO negativity and positive CCR7 selection, thereby excluding terminally differentiated effector memory CD45RA+ cells. There were no recent acute infections or vaccinations among the donors, who were healthy HIV-negative adults. The CDR3 spans 14 residues. Germline CDR1 is MNHNS and CDR2 is SASEGT. Trimming at V came to 11 bases and at J to 4 bases, leaving 11 bases not matched to a gene. The chain links TRBV6-1 to TRBJ1-2; 9 bases agree with TRBD1. The sample comprised naive CD8+ T cells sorted from blood. This clonotype was obtained from a man younger than 45 in good health. The chain's CDR3 is CAVKSGTGFYGYTF. DNA of the CDR3: TGTGCCGTAAAATCCGGGACAGGGTTCTATGGCTACACCTTC.